A single sample is the source of the 29 T cell receptor beta chains below, sequenced in a study of radiation and T cells in renal cell carcinoma. Profiled with immunoSEQ multiplex PCR; TCRdb holds only in-frame clones, not every one. The data show approximately 140,000 clones, 88% seen once. Time point described: baseline pretreatment blood. Treatment meaning: 15 Gy SBRT to primary tumor, nephrectomy 4 weeks later. Sequencing was performed on blood, taken from a patient whose treatment included radiotherapy and nephrectomy. The receptors shown here come from a woman in her seventies with renal cell carcinoma.

This sequence joins TRBV6-5 and TRBJ2-7; 11 bases line up with TRBD1. V trimming: 5 bases; J trimming: 0 bases; junction bases outside the gene matches: 3. CDR1 is MNHEY, CDR2 SVGAGI, per germline. This CDR3 contains 15 residues. For the CDR3, the DNA is TGTGCCAGCAGTGGGACAGGGGGAAACTCCTACGAGCAGTACTTC. Translated: CASSGTGGNSYEQYF.

The chain carries TRBV28 and TRBJ1-5; 11 bases are shared with TRBD1. This CDR3 is built from 15 residues. CDR1 is MDHEN and CDR2 is SYDVKM in the germline V gene. With V trimmed by 3 bases and J by 6 bases, 4 bases remained unmatched. The CDR3 region is CASSFWDRGIQPQHF. The DNA for the CDR3 is TGTGCCAGCAGTTTTTGGGACAGGGGGATTCAGCCCCAGCATTTT.

This chain uses TRBV5-4 with TRBJ1-1; a weak D match, TRBD1 (5 bases). CDR1 and CDR2 (germline): SGHNT, YYREEE (reference sequence). V was clipped by 4 bases and J by 6 bases, with 13 bases between them. The CDR3 loop spans 13 amino acids. CDR3 nucleotide sequence: TGTGCCAGCAGCCCAGGGCCAGACGCTGAAGCTTTCTTT. It yields the protein CASSPGPDAEAFF.

This clone appeared a single time. The J gene is TRBJ2-5, the V gene TRBV29-1; the D is unclear. V dropped 7 bases and J dropped 3 bases, with 12 bases sitting between them. CDR3 length: 12 amino acids. CDR1 is SQVTM and CDR2 is ANQGSEA in the germline V gene. CDR3 sequence (DNA): TGCAGCGGTAAGGGATGGGAAGAGACCCAGTACTTC. This encodes CSGKGWEETQYF. The full variable domain, in which reference TRBV29-1 and TRBJ2-5 provide the parts outside the CDR3, is SAVISQKPSRDICQRGTSLTIQCQVDSQVTMMFWYRQQPGQSLTLIATANQGSEATYESGFVIDKFPISRPNLTFSTLTVSNMSPEDSSIYLCSGKGWEETQYFGPGTRLLVL.

This chain links TRBV2 with TRBJ1-1, with D possibly being TRBD1 (5 bases). The length of the CDR3 is 14 residues. The ends were cut back, 7 bases at V and 1 base at J, with 13 bases in the middle. The germline gives CDR1 SNHLY, CDR2 FYNNEI. The CDR3: CASIPTVRNTEAFF. The CDR3 nucleotides read TGTGCCAGCATTCCGACAGTGAGGAACACTGAAGCTTTCTTT.

This chain links TRBV5-1 with TRBJ2-1, with 7 nucleotides matching TRBD1. The CDR3 is 15 amino acids. The germline V gene has CDR1 SGHRS and CDR2 YFSETQ. V lost 4 bases, J lost 5 bases, and 9 bases stayed unmatched. CDR3 loop: CASSPLKGAHNEQFF. The CDR3 DNA is TGCGCCAGCAGCCCCCTGAAGGGGGCACACAATGAGCAGTTCTTC. Looking up the rest from reference TRBV5-1 and TRBJ2-1 gives the full variable domain: KAGVTQTPRYLIKTRGQQVTLSCSPISGHRSVSWYQQTPGQGLQFLFEYFSETQRNKGNFPGRFSGRQFSNSRSEMNVSTLELGDSALYLCASSPLKGAHNEQFFGPGTRLTVL.

This chain links TRBV2 with TRBJ2-5; D is unclear. The germline CDR1 and CDR2 sequences are SNHLY and FYNNEI. This CDR3 spans 12 amino acids. Between the trimmed V and J ends, which lost 2 bases and 11 bases, there was a span of 12 bases. CDR3 loop: CASSEKGFEQYF. CDR3 sequence (DNA): TGTGCCAGCAGTGAAAAAGGATTTGAGCAGTACTTC. Based on the CDR3 plus reference TRBV2 and TRBJ2-5, the full variable domain is EPEVTQTPSHQVTQMGQEVILRCVPISNHLYFYWYRQILGQKVEFLVSFYNNEISEKSEIFDDQFSVERPDGSNFTLKIRSTKLEDSAMYFCASSEKGFEQYFGPGTRLLVL.

J is TRBJ1-1 and V is TRBV4-1; 7 bases fit TRBD1. The CDR3 is made up of 18 amino acids. V trimming: 0 bases; J trimming: 1 base; junction bases outside the gene matches: 11. Germline CDR1 and CDR2: MGHRA and YSYEKL. The CDR3 nucleotides are TGCGCCAGCAGCCAAGACAAGGGGGGCAGGGGGAGGAACACTGAAGCTTTCTTT. Translated, it gives CASSQDKGGRGRNTEAFF.

The gene calls are TRBV30 and TRBJ1-5; D call uncertain. CDR3 length: 13 residues. CDR1 is GTSNPN and CDR2 is SVGIG in the germline V gene (reference sequence). Trimming took off 4 bases at V and 1 base at J, with 8 bases between the two ends. The CDR3 here is CAWNVGSNQPQHF. The CDR3 DNA is TGTGCCTGGAACGTAGGGAGCAATCAGCCCCAGCATTTT.

The chain uses TRBV6-1 and TRBJ2-3; D is perhaps TRBD1 or TRBD2 (5 bases each). From germline, CDR1 is MNHNS and CDR2 SASEGT. Trimming stripped 1 base from V and 2 bases from J, with 25 bases between. This CDR3 has 20 amino acids. The CDR3 is CASSEEAASSGRLFTDTQYF. The CDR3 DNA is TGTGCCAGCAGTGAAGAGGCCGCTTCTTCGGGGCGGCTCTTCACAGATACGCAGTATTTT.

This clone was detected a few times. The genes are TRBV11-2 and TRBJ2-3, with D perhaps matching TRBD1 (7 bases). Per the germline V gene, CDR1 is SGHAT and CDR2 is FQNNGV. Trimming cost V 5 bases and J 1 base, with 16 bases left between them. There are 16 residues in the CDR3. The CDR3 is CASSGGTATGTDTQYF. The CDR3 bases are TGTGCCAGCAGCGGAGGGACAGCTACTGGCACAGATACGCAGTATTTT.

The chain combines TRBV29-1 with TRBJ2-5, with D possibly being TRBD2 (6 bases). This CDR3 has 10 residues. CDR1 is SQVTM and CDR2 is ANQGSEA in the germline V gene. The V and J ends lost 4 bases and 11 bases respectively, with 11 bases between them. The CDR3 reads CSVVGREQYF. Here the CDR3 DNA reads TGCAGCGTTGTCGGCCGGGAGCAGTACTTC.

The V and J genes are TRBV19 and TRBJ2-1; D unclear. Germline CDR1 is LNHDA and CDR2 is SQIVND (reference sequence). The CDR3 spans 14 residues. Between the trimmed V and J ends, which lost 3 bases and 8 bases, there was a span of 14 bases. The CDR3 loop reads CASSMDRARYEQFF. The CDR3 DNA follows: TGTGCCAGTAGTATGGATCGAGCGCGGTATGAGCAGTTCTTC.

This clone was counted only a few times. V is TRBV11-3 and J is TRBJ1-1; D possibly corresponds to TRBD1 (5 bases). Germline loops: CDR1 SGHNT, CDR2 YENEEA. The CDR3 is 14 amino acids. Trimming shortened V by 5 bases and J by 5 bases, and 15 bases separated the two germline ends. The CDR3 nucleotides are TGTGCCAGCAGCCTAGGGGCCTTGCGGACTGAAGCTTTCTTT. It specifies CASSLGALRTEAFF. The whole variable domain, filled in from reference TRBV11-3 and TRBJ1-1, reads EAGVVQSPRYKIIEKKQPVAFWCNPISGHNTLYWYLQNLGQGPELLIRYENEEAVDDSQLPKDRFSAERLKGVDSTLKIQPAELGDSAVYLCASSLGALRTEAFFGQGTRLTVV.

The rearrangement links TRBV5-3 to TRBJ1-1; the D gene is possibly TRBD1 (5 bases). TRBV5-3 has ORF status, its function being uncertain. V lost 5 bases to trimming and J lost 0 bases, with 11 bases between them. The CDR3 contains 14 residues. CDR3 loop: CARRRDALNTEAFF. In DNA form, the CDR3 reads TGTGCCAGAAGAAGGGACGCCTTGAACACTGAAGCTTTCTTT.

This clone was seen only a few times. V usage is TRBV18 and J usage is TRBJ2-7; D not certain. V was clipped by 5 bases and J by 9 bases, with 11 bases between them. CDR3 size: 11 residues. Germline V gene lookup returns CDR1 KGHSH and CDR2 LQKENI. The CDR3: CASSDTGRQYF. CDR3 nucleotides: TGTGCCAGCTCAGACACTGGTAGGCAGTACTTC.

The J gene is TRBJ2-7, the V gene TRBV7-2; no clear D. Germline V gives CDR1 SGHTA, CDR2 FQGNSA. The length of the CDR3 is 14 residues. The ends were cut back, 4 bases at V and 6 bases at J, with 16 bases in the middle. In DNA form, the CDR3 reads TGTGCCAGCAGCTCCCGGGCGACCCCCGGCGAGCAGTACTTC. Amino acid sequence: CASSSRATPGEQYF.

This rearrangement joins TRBV9 to TRBJ1-4, with 7 bases lining up with TRBD1. Trimming at V came to 4 bases and at J to 6 bases, leaving 9 bases not matched to a gene. The CDR3 runs 15 residues. CDR1 and CDR2 (germline): SGDLS, YYNGEE. CDR3: CASSPSSGGDEKLFF. The CDR3 coding sequence is TGTGCCAGCAGCCCCTCCTCAGGGGGGGATGAAAAACTGTTTTTT.

V gene TRBV19 combines with J gene TRBJ1-2; 9 nucleotides align to TRBD1. This CDR3 has 14 residues. The V gene end was trimmed by 6 bases and the J gene end by 4 bases; junction bases not matched to a gene: 6. Germline CDR1 and CDR2: LNHDA and SQIVND (reference sequence). CDR3 sequence: CASSKRTGAYGYTF. The CDR3 DNA follows: TGTGCCAGTAGCAAACGGACAGGGGCCTATGGCTACACCTTC.

This CDR3 is CASSLGGSPPTEAFF. The CDR3 region has the DNA TGTGCCAGCAGCTTAGGAGGCTCTCCCCCCACTGAAGCTTTCTTT. The V and J genes are TRBV7-3 and TRBJ1-1, with D hard to call. The CDR3 is made up of 15 amino acids. Deletions cut 2 bases from V and 4 bases from J, with 14 bases between. CDR1 SGHTA and CDR2 FQGTGA come from the germline V gene.

The chain has TRBV28 and TRBJ2-7; D unresolved. CDR1 and CDR2 (germline): MDHEN, SYDVKM. The CDR3 covers 15 residues. Trimming cost V 5 bases and J 3 bases, with 17 bases left between them. The CDR3 region is CASSPSTSNLYEQYF. CDR3 in DNA: TGTGCCAGCAGTCCATCGACCTCTAACCTCTACGAGCAGTACTTC.

Regarding this clone: The same CDR3 is also encoded by other DNA sequences in this sample. V gene TRBV15 combines with J gene TRBJ1-5, with D unresolved. Trimming took off 1 base at V and 0 bases at J, with 4 bases between the two ends. The CDR3 consists of 14 residues. Germline CDR1 LNHNV, CDR2 YYDKDF (reference sequence). This CDR3 is CATSRGGSNQPQHF. CDR3 in DNA: TGTGCCACCAGCAGAGGGGGTAGCAATCAGCCCCAGCATTTT.

V usage is TRBV27 and J usage is TRBJ1-2; perhaps TRBD1 as D (5 bases). Germline CDR1 MNHEY, CDR2 SMNVEV (reference sequence). Trimming left V 4 bases short and J 8 bases short, with 17 bases between. The CDR3 runs to 14 residues. CDR3 sequence (DNA): TGTGCCAGCAGTTCCCTCGGGGTGGGGCAAGGCTACACCTTC. This codes for CASSSLGVGQGYTF.

The chain is built from TRBV5-1 and TRBJ1-5; perhaps TRBD1 as D (5 bases). The CDR3 loop spans 15 amino acids. Looked up from germline, CDR1 is SGHRS and CDR2 is YFSETQ. The germline V and J ends were trimmed by 4 bases and 0 bases, with 11 bases remaining between them. CDR3 bases: TGCGCCAGCAGCATAGACAGTTTTAGCAATCAGCCCCAGCATTTT. Translation: CASSIDSFSNQPQHF.

The rearrangement uses TRBV19 and TRBJ1-2; D unclear. Germline-derived CDR1 and CDR2 are LNHDA and SQIVND (reference sequence). The CDR3 has 15 residues. V lost 3 bases and J lost 4, with 15 bases in between. CDR3 nucleotide sequence: TGTGCCAGTAGTATTCGCGGGGATGGAGGCTATGGCTACACCTTC. Translation gives CASSIRGDGGYGYTF.

This chain links TRBV5-1 with TRBJ2-3; D ambiguous. The germline CDR1 and CDR2 sequences are SGHRS and YFSETQ. V was trimmed by 1 base and J by 4 bases, leaving 10 bases between them. CDR3 size: 14 residues. CDR3 bases: TGCGCCAGCAGCTTGCGACTCGGGCCAGATACGCAGTATTTT. Its protein product is CASSLRLGPDTQYF.

This chain links TRBV7-8 with TRBJ2-7, with 7 nucleotides matching TRBD2. The CDR3 runs to 15 residues. V dropped 5 bases and J dropped 0; count of bases not matched to a gene: 7. The germline gives CDR1 SGHVS, CDR2 FQNEAQ. Here the CDR3 reads CASSPSGASSYEQYF. The CDR3 DNA is TGTGCCAGCAGCCCGAGCGGGGCGAGCTCCTACGAGCAGTACTTC.

V and J are TRBV7-2 and TRBJ1-2; D uncertain. CDR3 length: 13 amino acids. V was shortened by 1 base and J by 11 bases, with 14 bases between the two germline ends. Germline V lookup: CDR1 SGHTA, CDR2 FQGNSA. CDR3 sequence (DNA): TGTGCCAGCAGCTTAGGTGGCGTACCCTTTTACACCTTC. It specifies CASSLGGVPFYTF.

V is TRBV2 and J is TRBJ1-5; 9 bases map to TRBD1. The length of the CDR3 is 15 residues. J was trimmed by 6 bases and V by 6 bases; bases with no gene match: 9. Per the germline V gene, CDR1 is SNHLY and CDR2 is FYNNEI. In DNA form, the CDR3 reads TGTGCCAGCAGCCGTGCGGCACAGGGGGCTCAGCCCCAGCATTTT. It codes for CASSRAAQGAQPQHF.